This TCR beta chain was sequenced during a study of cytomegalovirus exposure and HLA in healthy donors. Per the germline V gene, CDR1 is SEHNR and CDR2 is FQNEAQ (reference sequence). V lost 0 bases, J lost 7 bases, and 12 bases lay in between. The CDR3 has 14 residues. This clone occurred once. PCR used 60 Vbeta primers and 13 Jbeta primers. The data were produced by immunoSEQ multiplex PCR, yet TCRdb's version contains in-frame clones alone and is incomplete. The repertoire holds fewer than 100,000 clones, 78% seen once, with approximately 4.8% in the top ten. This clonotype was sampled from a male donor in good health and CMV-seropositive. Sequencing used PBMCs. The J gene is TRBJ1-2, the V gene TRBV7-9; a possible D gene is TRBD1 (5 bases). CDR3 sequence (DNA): TGTGCCAGCAGCTTAGCCGCAGGGTCACCTGGCTACACCTTC. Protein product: CASSLAAGSPGYTF.